This T cell receptor beta chain was obtained from a study of response to subunit inactivated influenza vaccine (dated by TCRdb to the late 2010s). Describing the broader study: To follow how T cells responded to a trivalent subunit inactivated influenza vaccine, the researchers relied on deep quantitative profiling of the T cell receptor repertoire.

Libraries were constructed by RT-PCR. These reads were obtained on an Illumina HiSeq 2500. The public reads were reanalyzed by TCRdb: fastp trimming at Q25, MiXCR alignment, in-frame beta chains only. Every CDR3 protein is listed once, alongside the most common genes and DNA of its rows. The sample has some 640,000 distinct CDR3 sequences on record, approximately 14% of them singletons. 5.5% to 7% of the sample is held by the ten biggest clonotypes. Here is what the overall study found, with its caveats: According to the authors, only a limited number of new T cells may be recruited by each seasonal influenza vaccination.

There are a few counts of this clonotype. It lacks a known antigen. Base qualities are not recorded, but no much larger clone differs from it by a single base. The sequencing here drew on PBMCs from blood, taken less than 15 days before vaccination. The sequence came from a man aged 45-65 years who received an inactivated influenza vaccine. Donor details come from another sample of the same person, matched by shared clones.

The CDR3 sequence is CASSLDGDRFSNYGYTF. The nucleotide sequence reads as follows: TGTGCCAGCAGCTTAGATGGGGACAGATTTTCTAACTATGGCTACACCTTC. The rearranged chain carries TRBV7-6 and TRBJ1-2, with 7 bases in between that match TRBD1. Measured from the cysteine to the phenylalanine, the CDR3 is 17 residues long. Kept here is only the CDR3 DNA, which spans 51 bases and is read in frame from base 1. The V end gives up 1 base and the J end 0 bases, leaving 8 bases in the junction not matched to a gene. As encoded in the germline V gene, CDR1 is SGHVS while CDR2 is FNYEAQ.